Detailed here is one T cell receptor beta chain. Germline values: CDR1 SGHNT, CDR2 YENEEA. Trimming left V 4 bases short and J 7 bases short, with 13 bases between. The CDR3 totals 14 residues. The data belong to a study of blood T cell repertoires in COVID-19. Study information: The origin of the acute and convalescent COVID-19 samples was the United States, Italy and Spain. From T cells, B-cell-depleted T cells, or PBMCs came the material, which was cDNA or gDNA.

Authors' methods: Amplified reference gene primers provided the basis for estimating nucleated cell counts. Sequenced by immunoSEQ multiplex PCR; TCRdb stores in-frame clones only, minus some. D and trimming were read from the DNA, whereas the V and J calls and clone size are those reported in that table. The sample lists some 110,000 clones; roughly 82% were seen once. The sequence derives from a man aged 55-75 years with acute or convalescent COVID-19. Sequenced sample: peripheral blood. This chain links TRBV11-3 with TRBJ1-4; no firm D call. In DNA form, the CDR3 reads TGTGCCAGCAGCTCCAACGGGGTGGCTGAAAAACTGTTTTTT. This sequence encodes CASSSNGVAEKLFF. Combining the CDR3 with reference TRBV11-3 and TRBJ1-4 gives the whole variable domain EAGVVQSPRYKIIEKKQPVAFWCNPISGHNTLYWYLQNLGQGPELLIRYENEEAVDDSQLPKDRFSAERLKGVDSTLKIQPAELGDSAVYLCASSSNGVAEKLFFGSGTQLSVL.